This TCR beta chain stems from a study of cytomegalovirus exposure and HLA in healthy donors. Study results and limitations: A cluster of highly shared sequence variants was likely a sequencing artifact. In a later analysis, an Asian-associated ancestry cluster reportedly showed fewer N-insertions than the approximately 670-donor mean.

13 Jbeta primers and 60 Vbeta primers were used for the PCR. Generated by immunoSEQ multiplex PCR, the TCRdb table keeps only in-frame clones and is missing some. The sample includes 110,000 or so clones, 82% of them seen just once. The table lists this clone with a count of one. The antigen remains undetermined. V gave up 5 bases and J gave up 5 bases; unmatched junction bases: 10. CDR3 length equals 16 residues. CDR1 and CDR2 from the germline V gene are PRHDT and FYEKMQ (reference sequence). The V call is TRBV13, the J call TRBJ2-5; 11 bases map to TRBD2. The sample was PBMCs. This sequence originates from a woman aged 18-29 years in good health and CMV-seronegative. The CDR3 reads CASSPPLAGGAETQYF. The DNA for the CDR3 is TGTGCCAGCAGCCCCCCTCTAGCGGGGGGCGCGGAGACCCAGTACTTC.